A single sample is the source of the 27 T cell receptor beta chains below, sequenced in a study of T cell changes during pregnancy in multiple sclerosis. The method was immunoSEQ multiplex PCR; TCRdb's version includes in-frame clones alone and lacks a portion of them. The profile shows around 69,000 clones, more than 80% of them singletons. The material was peripheral blood, obtained in the third trimester of pregnancy. The receptors were gathered from a female donor with multiple sclerosis, enrolled in a pregnancy study.

This chain connects TRBV21-1 to TRBJ2-7; the D call of TRBD1 is as the table states it, not checked on the DNA. TRBV21-1 is classified as a pseudogene. The length of the CDR3 is 13 residues. The CDR3 sequence is CASSGRTGCEQYF. DNA of the CDR3: TGTGCCAGCAGCGGACGGACAGGGTGCGAGCAGTACTTC.

The V call is TRBV4-1, the J call TRBJ1-2; TRBD1 matches at 7 bases. From germline, CDR1 is MGHRA and CDR2 YSYEKL. J lost 6 bases, V lost 2 bases, and 12 bases had no gene match. This CDR3 is built from 16 residues. The CDR3 here is CASSQRQGVVSDGYTF. The CDR3 nucleotides are TGCGCCAGCAGCCAACGACAGGGTGTGGTTTCGGATGGCTACACCTTC.

The chain combines TRBV11-2 with TRBJ2-1; D call uncertain. Germline V gene lookup returns CDR1 SGHAT and CDR2 FQNNGV. This CDR3 contains 15 residues. V was pared by 2 bases and J by 3 bases, with 11 bases between. The CDR3 sequence: CASSLSAQVYNEQFF. CDR3 DNA: TGTGCCAGCAGCTTATCCGCCCAGGTCTACAATGAGCAGTTCTTC.

This chain links TRBV7-2 with TRBJ2-1, with 8 bases that match TRBD1. This CDR3 has 16 amino acids. The junction had 13 bases not matched to a gene; V was cut back by 5 bases and J by 7 bases. CDR1 is SGHTA, CDR2 FQGNSA, per germline. This chain's CDR3 is CASSPGGQGARNEQFF. As DNA, the CDR3 is TGTGCCAGCAGCCCAGGGGGGCAGGGGGCGCGGAATGAGCAGTTCTTC.

The J gene is TRBJ1-2, the V gene TRBV28; possibly TRBD1 for D (5 bases). The CDR3 has 12 amino acids. V lost 6 bases to trimming and J lost 4 bases, with 9 bases between them. CDR1 MDHEN and CDR2 SYDVKM come from the germline V gene. The CDR3 is CASSWGGYGYTF. The DNA for the CDR3 is TGTGCCAGCAGCTGGGGGGGCTATGGCTACACCTTC.

In regard to this clone: Other DNA variants within this sample encode the same CDR3. The rearrangement joins TRBV9 to TRBJ2-3, with D possibly matching TRBD2 (5 bases). V was trimmed by 2 bases and J by 3 bases, leaving 10 bases between them. This CDR3 region has 14 residues. Germline CDR1 reads SGDLS; CDR2 reads YYNGEE. CDR3 residues: CASSVSRGTDTQYF. CDR3 sequence (DNA): TGTGCCAGCAGCGTGTCCCGGGGTACAGATACGCAGTATTTT.

This CDR3 is CASSKEDRPSYEQYF. In nucleotides, the CDR3 is TGTGCCAGCAGTAAAGAGGACAGGCCGTCCTACGAGCAGTACTTC. This chain joins TRBV6-5 and TRBJ2-7; 7 nucleotides match TRBD1. With V trimmed by 5 bases and J by 1 base, 8 bases remained unmatched. CDR1 is MNHEY, CDR2 SVGAGI, per germline. The CDR3 is 15 amino acids.

This chain joins TRBV7-9 and TRBJ2-7; TRBD2 matches 11 bases. The germline CDR1 and CDR2 sequences are SEHNR and FQNEAQ (reference sequence). This CDR3 contains 15 residues. The junction had 5 bases not matched to a gene; V was cut back by 4 bases and J by 3 bases. The DNA of the CDR3 is TGTGCCAGCAGCTACAGACTAGCGGGGCACTACGAGCAGTACTTC. Encoded protein: CASSYRLAGHYEQYF.

The chain is built from TRBV6-5 and TRBJ2-3; 9 bases fit TRBD2. This CDR3 is 15 amino acids long. Germline CDR1 MNHEY, CDR2 SVGAGI. V lost 2 bases and J lost 6; bases outside the gene matches: 6. The CDR3 region is CASSYGGRAMDTQYF. Written as DNA, the CDR3 is TGTGCCAGCAGTTACGGCGGGAGGGCTATGGATACGCAGTATTTT.

In regard to this clone: Additional DNA sequences in this sample encode the identical CDR3. The chain carries TRBV5-1 and TRBJ2-1, with 11 positions matching TRBD2. Per germline, CDR1 SGHRS and CDR2 YFSETQ. V gave up 4 bases and J gave up 0 bases; unmatched junction bases: 9. CDR3 size: 18 residues. The CDR3 nucleotides read TGCGCCAGCAGCCTAGGACTAGCGGGCAAGAGCTCCTACAATGAGCAGTTCTTC. Protein: CASSLGLAGKSSYNEQFF.

The chain has TRBV7-8 and TRBJ1-2; TRBD1 agrees at 8 bases. CDR3 length: 18 residues. V shed 5 bases and J 2 bases; nucleotides not matched to a gene: 16. Germline CDR1 and CDR2: SGHVS and FQNEAQ. The CDR3 sequence: CASSARPMGQGANYGYTF. In nucleotides, the CDR3 is TGTGCCAGCAGCGCGCGCCCCATGGGGCAGGGGGCCAACTATGGCTACACCTTC.

The chain is built from TRBV7-9 and TRBJ1-1, with D tentatively TRBD1 (5 bases). The CDR3 runs 15 residues. Per the germline V gene, CDR1 is SEHNR and CDR2 is FQNEAQ (reference sequence). Between the trimmed V and J ends, which lost 5 bases and 8 bases, there was a span of 21 bases. This CDR3 reads CASSVQIGTSGEAFF. CDR3 coding DNA: TGTGCCAGCAGCGTGCAGATAGGGACGAGCGGGGAAGCTTTCTTT.

This chain links TRBV9 with TRBJ1-1, with D possibly TRBD1 on 6 matching bases. The V and J ends lost 0 bases and 4 bases respectively, with 10 bases between them. The CDR3 is made up of 14 amino acids. Germline lookup yields CDR1 SGDLS and CDR2 YYNGEE. The chain's CDR3 is CASSVGGLGTEAFF. DNA for the CDR3: TGTGCCAGCAGCGTAGGGGGGCTCGGCACTGAAGCTTTCTTT.

This clone is a singleton in its sample. This chain joins TRBV5-4 and TRBJ2-3; 13 bases are a match to TRBD2. V dropped 3 bases and J dropped 5; count of bases not matched to a gene: 6. CDR1 and CDR2 from the germline V gene are SGHNT and YYREEE (reference sequence). The length of the CDR3 is 16 residues. The CDR3 sequence: CASSSRLAGGQDTQYF. The CDR3 DNA reads as TGTGCCAGCAGCTCAAGACTAGCGGGAGGCCAAGATACGCAGTATTTT.

V is TRBV19 and J is TRBJ2-7, with TRBD2 matching over 10 bases. Germline CDR1 and CDR2: LNHDA and SQIVND (reference sequence). V lost 6 bases and J lost 3; bases outside the gene matches: 5. The CDR3 is 14 residues long. CDR3 coding DNA: TGTGCCAGTAGCCTCTCTAGCGGGAGCTACGAGCAGTACTTC. Translation gives CASSLSSGSYEQYF.

The count of this clone is one. V and J are TRBV7-2 and TRBJ1-3; 8 positions agree with TRBD1. CDR3 length equals 14 residues. V lost 5 bases, J lost 4 bases, and 4 bases stayed unmatched. Germline values: CDR1 SGHTA, CDR2 FQGNSA. CDR3 amino acids: CASSQGAAGNTIYF. The CDR3 DNA follows: TGTGCCAGCAGCCAGGGGGCAGCAGGAAACACCATATATTTT. Together with reference TRBV7-2 and TRBJ1-3, the CDR3 gives the full variable domain: GAGVSQSPSNKVTEKGKDVELRCDPISGHTALYWYRQSLGQGLEFLIYFQGNSAPDKSGLPSDRFSAERTGGSVSTLTIQRTQQEDSAVYLCASSQGAAGNTIYFGEGSWLTVV.

V gene TRBV7-9 combines with J gene TRBJ2-7, with TRBD1 identical over 9 bases. This CDR3 region has 16 residues. The germline V gene has CDR1 SEHNR and CDR2 FQNEAQ (reference sequence). The V segment lost 2 bases and the J segment 3 bases; nucleotides outside the gene matches: 8. The CDR3 protein is CASSLSPGQGGYEQYF. CDR3 nucleotides: TGTGCCAGCAGCTTATCCCCGGGACAGGGTGGCTACGAGCAGTACTTC.

The chain joins TRBV6-1 to TRBJ2-2; no clear D. This CDR3 region has 14 residues. CDR1 and CDR2 from the germline V gene are MNHNS and SASEGT. V was cut by 11 bases and J by 1 base, with 14 bases left in between. The CDR3 DNA is TGTGCCGCAGAACCCGACTTGAACACCGGGGAGCTGTTTTTT. Protein: CAAEPDLNTGELFF.

V usage is TRBV5-1 and J usage is TRBJ2-7, with D possibly matching TRBD2 (5 bases). The V and J ends lost 3 bases and 2 bases respectively, with 9 bases between them. CDR1 SGHRS and CDR2 YFSETQ come from the germline V gene. This CDR3 has 13 residues. The CDR3 is CASSWAGTYEQYF. In DNA form, the CDR3 reads TGCGCCAGCAGCTGGGCGGGCACCTACGAGCAGTACTTC.

The chain joins TRBV5-1 to TRBJ2-3; 7 bases align to TRBD2. This CDR3 has 16 amino acids. The junction had 8 bases not matched to a gene; V was cut back by 2 bases and J by 2 bases. CDR1 and CDR2 (germline): SGHRS, YFSETQ. Written as DNA, the CDR3 is TGCGCCAGCAGCTTACTCTGGCGGGAGCCCACAGATACGCAGTATTTT. It specifies CASSLLWREPTDTQYF.

This chain links TRBV27 with TRBJ2-1; 7 bases align to TRBD1. The V gene's germline CDR1 is MNHEY and CDR2 SMNVEV (reference sequence). The CDR3 runs to 17 residues. The V and J ends lost 5 bases and 4 bases, in that order; junction bases with no gene match: 14. The CDR3 region has the DNA TGTGCCAGCAGTCCTACCTCGACAGGGCTCCTATACAATGAGCAGTTCTTC. Its translation: CASSPTSTGLLYNEQFF.

CDR3 in amino acids: CASSYKGHHYEQYF. The CDR3 nucleotides are TGTGCCAGCAGCTACAAGGGACATCACTACGAGCAGTACTTC. The V gene is TRBV5-5, the J gene TRBJ2-7, with D maybe TRBD1 (6 bases). V was clipped by 3 bases and J by 3 bases, with 13 bases between them. This CDR3 spans 14 amino acids. CDR1 is SGHKS, CDR2 YYEKEE, per germline (reference sequence).

The V and J genes are TRBV5-1 and TRBJ2-7; 7 bases agree with TRBD2. The CDR3 runs 16 residues. J was trimmed by 5 bases and V by 0 bases; bases with no gene match: 11. Germline lookup yields CDR1 SGHRS and CDR2 YFSETQ. CDR3 protein: CASSLASGSGLDEQYF. The CDR3 region has the DNA TGCGCCAGCAGCTTGGCCAGCGGTAGCGGGTTGGACGAGCAGTACTTC.

This chain connects TRBV5-1 to TRBJ2-7; 8 bases are shared with TRBD2. The CDR3 loop spans 13 amino acids. The V segment lost 0 bases and the J segment 6 bases; nucleotides outside the gene matches: 2. CDR1 SGHRS and CDR2 YFSETQ come from the germline V gene. Here the CDR3 reads CASSLAAGGEQYF. CDR3 bases: TGCGCCAGCAGCTTGGCCGCGGGGGGCGAGCAGTACTTC.

In its sample, this clone was seen a few times. The chain links TRBV30 to TRBJ1-2, with no clear D. Trimming took off 5 bases at V and 1 base at J, with 14 bases between the two ends. CDR1 GTSNPN and CDR2 SVGIG come from the germline V gene (reference sequence). The CDR3 extends over 14 amino acids. CDR3 amino acids: CAWSPDSYNYGYTF. The CDR3 bases are TGTGCCTGGTCTCCGGACTCATATAACTATGGCTACACCTTC.

This chain connects TRBV5-6 to TRBJ2-3; tentatively, D is TRBD2 (6 bases). V was shortened by 4 bases and J by 4 bases, with 22 bases between the two germline ends. Germline V gene data show CDR1 as SGHDT and CDR2 as YYEEEE. The CDR3 consists of 17 residues. The CDR3: CASSLWWRETGPDTQYF. CDR3 nucleotide sequence: TGTGCCAGCAGCCTATGGTGGAGGGAGACGGGGCCAGATACGCAGTATTTT.

Comments on this clone: Other DNA variants within this sample encode the same CDR3. The chain couples TRBV6-5 to TRBJ2-7; maybe TRBD2 (6 bases). This CDR3 has 15 amino acids. Per germline, CDR1 MNHEY and CDR2 SVGAGI. Trimming took 0 bases from V and 3 from J, leaving 12 bases between them. CDR3 sequence (DNA): TGTGCCAGCAGTTACTCCGGGACTGGAAACTACGAGCAGTACTTC. This encodes CASSYSGTGNYEQYF.